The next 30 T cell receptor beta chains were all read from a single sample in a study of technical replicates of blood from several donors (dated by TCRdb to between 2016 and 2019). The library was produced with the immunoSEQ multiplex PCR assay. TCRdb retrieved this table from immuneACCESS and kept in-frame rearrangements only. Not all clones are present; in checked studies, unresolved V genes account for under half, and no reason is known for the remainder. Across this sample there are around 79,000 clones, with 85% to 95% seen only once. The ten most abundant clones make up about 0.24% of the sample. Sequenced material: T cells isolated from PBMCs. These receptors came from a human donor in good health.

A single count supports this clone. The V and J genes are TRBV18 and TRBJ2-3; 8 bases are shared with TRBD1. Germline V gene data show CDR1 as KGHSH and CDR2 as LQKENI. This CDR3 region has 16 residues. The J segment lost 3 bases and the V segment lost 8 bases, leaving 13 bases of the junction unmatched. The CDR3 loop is CASPENQGAVTDTQYF. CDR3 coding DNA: TGTGCCAGCCCGGAAAATCAGGGGGCCGTAACAGATACGCAGTATTTT.

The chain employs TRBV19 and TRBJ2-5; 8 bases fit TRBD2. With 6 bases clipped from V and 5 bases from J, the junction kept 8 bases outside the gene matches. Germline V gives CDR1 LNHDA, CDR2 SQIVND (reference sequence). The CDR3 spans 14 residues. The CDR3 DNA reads TGTGCCAGTAGAGAGCGGGAGATGGGGGAGACCCAGTACTTC. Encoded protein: CASREREMGETQYF.

The CDR3 nucleotides are TGTGCCAGCGTTGGGGGGAATGATCAGCCCCAGCATTTT. Translated: CASVGGNDQPQHF. The chain recombines TRBV6-6 with TRBJ1-5; D perhaps matches TRBD1 (5 bases). Germline assignment: CDR1 MNHNY and CDR2 SVGAGI (reference sequence). V was trimmed by 8 bases and J by 5 bases, leaving 13 bases between them. The CDR3 is made up of 13 amino acids.

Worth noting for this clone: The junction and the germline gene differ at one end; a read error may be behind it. CDR3 sequence reads: CASSFQGYGGAF. The CDR3 DNA reads as TGTGCCAGCAGCTTTCAGGGGTACGGAGGCGCCTTC. This chain joins TRBV5-4 and TRBJ1-2; maybe TRBD1 (6 bases). Germline CDR1 SGHNT, CDR2 YYREEE (reference sequence). This CDR3 has 12 residues.

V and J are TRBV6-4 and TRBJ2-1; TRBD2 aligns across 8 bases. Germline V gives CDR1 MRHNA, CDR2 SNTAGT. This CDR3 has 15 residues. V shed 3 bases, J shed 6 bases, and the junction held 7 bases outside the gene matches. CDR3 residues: CASSDQGLAANEQFF. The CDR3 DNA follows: TGTGCCAGCAGTGATCAAGGACTAGCAGCCAATGAGCAGTTCTTC.

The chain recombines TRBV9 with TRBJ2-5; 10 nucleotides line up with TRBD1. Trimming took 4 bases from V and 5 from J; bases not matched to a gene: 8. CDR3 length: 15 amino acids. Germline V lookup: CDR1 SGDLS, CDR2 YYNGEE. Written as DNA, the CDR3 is TGTGCCAGCAGCTCTCGACAGGGGGCGAGGGAGACCCAGTACTTC. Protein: CASSSRQGARETQYF.

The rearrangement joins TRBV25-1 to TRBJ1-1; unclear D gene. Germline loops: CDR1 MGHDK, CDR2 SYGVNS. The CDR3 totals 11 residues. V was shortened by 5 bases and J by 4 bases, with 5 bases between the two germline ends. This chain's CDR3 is CASSPGTEAFF. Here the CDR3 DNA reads TGTGCCAGCAGTCCCGGCACTGAAGCTTTCTTT.

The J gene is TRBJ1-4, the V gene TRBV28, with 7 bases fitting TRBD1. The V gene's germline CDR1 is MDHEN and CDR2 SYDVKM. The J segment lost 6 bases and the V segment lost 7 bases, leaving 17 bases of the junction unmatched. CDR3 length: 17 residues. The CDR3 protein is CASKYRDSNLLYEKLFF. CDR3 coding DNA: TGTGCCAGCAAGTACCGGGACAGCAATCTCCTATATGAAAAACTGTTTTTT.

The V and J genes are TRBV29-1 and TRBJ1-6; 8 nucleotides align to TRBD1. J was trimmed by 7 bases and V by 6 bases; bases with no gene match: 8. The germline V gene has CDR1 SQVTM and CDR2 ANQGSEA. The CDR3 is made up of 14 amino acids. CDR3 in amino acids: CSVPGQGGNSPLHF. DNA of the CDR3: TGCAGCGTGCCTGGACAGGGAGGCAATTCACCCCTCCACTTT.

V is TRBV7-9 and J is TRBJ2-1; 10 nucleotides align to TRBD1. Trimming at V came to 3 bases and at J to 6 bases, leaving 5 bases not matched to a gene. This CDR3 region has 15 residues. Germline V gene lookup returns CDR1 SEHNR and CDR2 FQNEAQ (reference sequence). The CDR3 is CASSFPGQGRNEQFF. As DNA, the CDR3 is TGTGCCAGCAGCTTCCCGGGACAGGGGCGCAATGAGCAGTTCTTC.

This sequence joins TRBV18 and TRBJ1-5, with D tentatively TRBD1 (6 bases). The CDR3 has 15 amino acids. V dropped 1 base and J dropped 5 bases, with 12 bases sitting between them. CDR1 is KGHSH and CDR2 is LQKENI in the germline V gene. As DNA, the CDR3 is TGTGCCAGCTCACCACTGACAGGCGCGGATCAGCCCCAGCATTTT. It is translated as CASSPLTGADQPQHF. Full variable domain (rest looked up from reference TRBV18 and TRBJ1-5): NAGVMQNPRHLVRRRGQEARLRCSPMKGHSHVYWYRQLPEEGLKFMVYLQKENIIDESGMPKERFSAEFPKEGPSILRIQQVVRGDSAAYFCASSPLTGADQPQHFGDGTRLSIL.

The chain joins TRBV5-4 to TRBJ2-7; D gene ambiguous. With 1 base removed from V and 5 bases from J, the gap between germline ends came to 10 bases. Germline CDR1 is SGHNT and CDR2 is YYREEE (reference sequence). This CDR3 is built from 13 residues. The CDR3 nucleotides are TGTGCCAGCAGCTTGCCTTTTTCCCACGAGCAGTACTTC. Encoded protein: CASSLPFSHEQYF.

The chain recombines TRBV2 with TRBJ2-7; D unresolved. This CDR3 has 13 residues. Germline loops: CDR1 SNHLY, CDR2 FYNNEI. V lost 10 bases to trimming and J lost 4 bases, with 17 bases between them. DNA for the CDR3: TGTGCCACCGTTTTTCCTAGGAAATACGAGCAGTACTTC. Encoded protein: CATVFPRKYEQYF.

This chain's CDR3 is CASSLAPSPTGLDEQFF. The CDR3 DNA reads TGTGCCAGCAGCTTAGCGCCCAGTCCAACAGGGCTAGATGAGCAGTTCTTC. V is TRBV11-2 and J is TRBJ2-1; D perhaps matches TRBD1 (6 bases). The CDR3 runs to 17 residues. V lost 1 base and J 8 bases, leaving 21 bases between the germline ends. Germline loops: CDR1 SGHAT, CDR2 FQNNGV.

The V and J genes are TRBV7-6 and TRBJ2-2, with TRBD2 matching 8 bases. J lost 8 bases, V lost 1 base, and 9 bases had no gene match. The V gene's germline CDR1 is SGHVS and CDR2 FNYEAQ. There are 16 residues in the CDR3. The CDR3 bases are TGTGCCAGCAGCTTAGGGGCAGCGGGGGCCACGGGGGAGCTGTTTTTT. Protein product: CASSLGAAGATGELFF.

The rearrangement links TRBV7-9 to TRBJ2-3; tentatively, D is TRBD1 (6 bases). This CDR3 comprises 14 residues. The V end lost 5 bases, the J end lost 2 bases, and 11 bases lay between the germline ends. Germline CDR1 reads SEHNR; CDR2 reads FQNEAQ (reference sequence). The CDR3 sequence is CASSEHRATDTQYF. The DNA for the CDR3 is TGTGCCAGCAGCGAACACAGGGCCACAGATACGCAGTATTTT. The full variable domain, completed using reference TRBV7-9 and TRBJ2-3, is DTGVSQNPRHKITKRGQNVTFRCDPISEHNRLYWYRQTLGQGPEFLTYFQNEAQLEKSRLLSDRFSAERPKGSFSTLEIQRTEQGDSAMYLCASSEHRATDTQYFGPGTRLTVL.

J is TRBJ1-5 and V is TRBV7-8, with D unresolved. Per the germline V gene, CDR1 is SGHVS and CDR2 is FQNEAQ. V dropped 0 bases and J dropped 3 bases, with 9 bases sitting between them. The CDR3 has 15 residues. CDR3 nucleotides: TGTGCCAGCAGCTTAGCGTCCGTATCCAATCAGCCCCAGCATTTT. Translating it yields CASSLASVSNQPQHF. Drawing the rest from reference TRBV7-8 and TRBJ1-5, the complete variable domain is GAGVSQSPRYKVAKRGQDVALRCDPISGHVSLFWYQQALGQGPEFLTYFQNEAQLDKSGLPSDRFFAERPEGSVSTLKIQRTQQEDSAVYLCASSLASVSNQPQHFGDGTRLSIL.

The CDR3 nucleotides are TGTGCCAGCAGTTTTGGGGGACAGGGCGATCAGCCCCAGCATTTT. This codes for CASSFGGQGDQPQHF. The chain couples TRBV28 to TRBJ1-5; 9 nucleotides align to TRBD1. The germline V gene has CDR1 MDHEN and CDR2 SYDVKM. The length of the CDR3 is 15 residues. With V trimmed by 3 bases and J by 5 bases, 5 bases remained unmatched.

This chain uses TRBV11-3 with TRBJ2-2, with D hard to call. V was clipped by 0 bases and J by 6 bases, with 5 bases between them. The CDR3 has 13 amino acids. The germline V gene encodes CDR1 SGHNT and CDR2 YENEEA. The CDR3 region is CASSLDRAGELFF. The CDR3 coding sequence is TGTGCCAGCAGCTTAGACCGGGCCGGGGAGCTGTTTTTT.

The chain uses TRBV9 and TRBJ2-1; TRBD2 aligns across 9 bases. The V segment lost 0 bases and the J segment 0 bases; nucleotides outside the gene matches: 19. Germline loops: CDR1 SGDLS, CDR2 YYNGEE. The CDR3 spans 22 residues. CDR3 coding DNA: TGTGCCAGCAGCGTAGGAGTATTAGCGGGGGCCATTGACTTGAGCTCCTACAATGAGCAGTTCTTC. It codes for CASSVGVLAGAIDLSSYNEQFF. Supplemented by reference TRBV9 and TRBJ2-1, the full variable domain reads DSGVTQTPKHLITATGQRVTLRCSPRSGDLSVYWYQQSLDQGLQFLIQYYNGEERAKGNILERFSAQQFPDLHSELNLSSLELGDSALYFCASSVGVLAGAIDLSSYNEQFFGPGTRLTVL.

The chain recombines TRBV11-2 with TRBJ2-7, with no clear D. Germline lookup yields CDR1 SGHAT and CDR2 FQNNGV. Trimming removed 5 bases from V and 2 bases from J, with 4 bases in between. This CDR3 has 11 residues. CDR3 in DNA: TGTGCCAGCAGCACTACCTACGAGCAGTACTTC. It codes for CASSTTYEQYF.

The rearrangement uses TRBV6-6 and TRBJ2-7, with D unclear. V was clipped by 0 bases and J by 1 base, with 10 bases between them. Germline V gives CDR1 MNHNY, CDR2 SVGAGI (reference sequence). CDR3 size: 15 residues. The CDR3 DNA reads TGTGCCAGCAGTTACTCGGCACAGCCTTCCTACGAGCAGTACTTC. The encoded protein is CASSYSAQPSYEQYF.

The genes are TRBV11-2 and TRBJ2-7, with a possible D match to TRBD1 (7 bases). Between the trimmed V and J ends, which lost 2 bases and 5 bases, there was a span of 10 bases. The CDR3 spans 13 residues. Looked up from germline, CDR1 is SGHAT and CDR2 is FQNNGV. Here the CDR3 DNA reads TGTGCCAGCAGCTTATTCAGGGGGGACGAGCAGTACTTC. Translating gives CASSLFRGDEQYF.

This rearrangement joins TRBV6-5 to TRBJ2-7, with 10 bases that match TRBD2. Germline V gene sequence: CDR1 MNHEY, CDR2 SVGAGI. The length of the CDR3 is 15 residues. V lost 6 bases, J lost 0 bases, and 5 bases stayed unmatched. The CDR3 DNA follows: TGTGCCAGCAGACCTTCTAGCGGGAGCTCCTACGAGCAGTACTTC. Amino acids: CASRPSSGSSYEQYF.

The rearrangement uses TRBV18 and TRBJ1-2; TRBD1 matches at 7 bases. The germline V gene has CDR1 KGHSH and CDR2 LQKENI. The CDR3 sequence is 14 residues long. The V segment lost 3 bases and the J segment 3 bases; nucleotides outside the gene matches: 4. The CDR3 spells CASSPSDRDYGYTF. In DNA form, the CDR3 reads TGTGCCAGCTCACCGTCCGACAGGGACTATGGCTACACCTTC.

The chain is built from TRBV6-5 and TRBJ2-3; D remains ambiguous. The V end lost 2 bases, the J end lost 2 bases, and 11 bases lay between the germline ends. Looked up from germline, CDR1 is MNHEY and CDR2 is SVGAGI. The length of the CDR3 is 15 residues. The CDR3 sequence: CASSYGSGPTDTQYF. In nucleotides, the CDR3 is TGTGCCAGCAGTTACGGGTCGGGTCCCACAGATACGCAGTATTTT.

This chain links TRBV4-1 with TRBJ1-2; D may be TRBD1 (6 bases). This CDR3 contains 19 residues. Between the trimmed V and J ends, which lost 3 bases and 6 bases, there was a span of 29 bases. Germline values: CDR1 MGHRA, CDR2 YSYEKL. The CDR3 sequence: CASSQYKIYPGQGGDGYTF. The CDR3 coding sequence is TGCGCCAGCAGCCAGTATAAAATATATCCGGGACAAGGAGGAGATGGCTACACCTTC.

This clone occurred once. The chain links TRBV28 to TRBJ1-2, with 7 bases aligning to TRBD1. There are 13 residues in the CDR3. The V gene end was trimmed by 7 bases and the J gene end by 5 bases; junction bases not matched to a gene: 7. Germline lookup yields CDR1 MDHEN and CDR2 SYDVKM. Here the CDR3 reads CASIPQQGYGYTF. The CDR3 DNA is TGTGCCAGCATCCCACAACAGGGGTATGGCTACACCTTC.

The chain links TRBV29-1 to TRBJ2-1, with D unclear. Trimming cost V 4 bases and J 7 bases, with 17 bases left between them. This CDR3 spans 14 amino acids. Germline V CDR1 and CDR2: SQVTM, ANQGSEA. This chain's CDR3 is CSVATYGFFNEQFF. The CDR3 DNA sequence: TGCAGCGTTGCGACCTACGGGTTTTTTAATGAGCAGTTCTTC.

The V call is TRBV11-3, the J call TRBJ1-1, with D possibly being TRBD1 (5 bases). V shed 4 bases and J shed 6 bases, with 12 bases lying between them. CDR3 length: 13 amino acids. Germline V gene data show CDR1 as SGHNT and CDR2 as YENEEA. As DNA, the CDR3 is TGTGCCAGCAGCTATTCGGGGGGGGCTGAAGCTTTCTTT. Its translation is CASSYSGGAEAFF.